Listed here are 3 T cell receptor beta chains from one sample, sequenced in a study of blood T cell repertoires in COVID-19. The assay was immunoSEQ multiplex PCR, and TCRdb's table has in-frame clones only and misses some. The sample has more than 400,000 clones, around 91% seen once; the top ten hold 0.6%. The specimen was PBMCs or T cells enriched from blood (not recorded which). These TCRs come from a man between 18 and 35 years old who had recovered from COVID-19.

This chain connects TRBV20-1 to TRBJ1-2; D gene uncertain. This CDR3 is 11 amino acids long. Germline V gene lookup returns CDR1 DFQATT and CDR2 SNEGSKA (reference sequence). Trimming removed 2 bases from V and 4 bases from J, with 5 bases in between. This CDR3 is CSARFLYGYTF. In DNA form, the CDR3 reads TGCAGTGCTAGATTTCTCTATGGCTACACCTTC.

The chain joins TRBV3-1 (or the pseudogene TRBV3-2) to TRBJ2-5; D is possibly TRBD2 (6 bases). The germline V gene encodes CDR1 LGHDT and CDR2 YNNKEL (reference sequence). There are 17 residues in the CDR3. V lost 0 bases and J lost 2, with 16 bases in between. As DNA, the CDR3 is TGTGCCAGCAGCCAAGATTTTCCGGGGGAAATACAAGAGACCCAGTACTTC. This gives the protein CASSQDFPGEIQETQYF.

V and J are TRBV7-9 and TRBJ2-5, with 13 bases that match TRBD2. The CDR3 is 16 amino acids. The V and J ends lost 6 bases and 6 bases, in that order; junction bases with no gene match: 10. Germline V gene data show CDR1 as SEHNR and CDR2 as FQNEAQ (reference sequence). CDR3 amino acids: CASRGGLAGDVQTQYF. The CDR3 region has the DNA TGTGCCAGCAGGGGTGGACTAGCGGGAGACGTTCAGACCCAGTACTTC. The variable domain in full, with the rest retrieved from reference TRBV7-9 and TRBJ2-5, is DTGVSQNPRHKITKRGQNVTFRCDPISEHNRLYWYRQTLGQGPEFLTYFQNEAQLEKSRLLSDRFSAERPKGSFSTLEIQRTEQGDSAMYLCASRGGLAGDVQTQYFGPGTRLLVL.